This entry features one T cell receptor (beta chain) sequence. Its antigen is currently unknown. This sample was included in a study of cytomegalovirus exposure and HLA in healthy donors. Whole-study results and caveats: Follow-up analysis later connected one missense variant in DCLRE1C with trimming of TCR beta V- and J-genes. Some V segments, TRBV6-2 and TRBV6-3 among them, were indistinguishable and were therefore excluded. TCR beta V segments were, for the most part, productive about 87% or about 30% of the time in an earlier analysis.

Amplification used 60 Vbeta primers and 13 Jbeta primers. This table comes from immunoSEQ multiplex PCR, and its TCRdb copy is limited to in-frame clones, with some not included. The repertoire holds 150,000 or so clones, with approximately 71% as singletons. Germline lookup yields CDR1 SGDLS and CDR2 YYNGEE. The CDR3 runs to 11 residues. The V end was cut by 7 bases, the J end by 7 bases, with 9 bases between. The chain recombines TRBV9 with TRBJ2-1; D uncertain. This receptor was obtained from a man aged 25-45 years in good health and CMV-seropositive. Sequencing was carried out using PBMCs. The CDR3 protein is CASARVNEQFF. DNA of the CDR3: TGTGCCAGCGCCCGGGTGAATGAGCAGTTCTTC.